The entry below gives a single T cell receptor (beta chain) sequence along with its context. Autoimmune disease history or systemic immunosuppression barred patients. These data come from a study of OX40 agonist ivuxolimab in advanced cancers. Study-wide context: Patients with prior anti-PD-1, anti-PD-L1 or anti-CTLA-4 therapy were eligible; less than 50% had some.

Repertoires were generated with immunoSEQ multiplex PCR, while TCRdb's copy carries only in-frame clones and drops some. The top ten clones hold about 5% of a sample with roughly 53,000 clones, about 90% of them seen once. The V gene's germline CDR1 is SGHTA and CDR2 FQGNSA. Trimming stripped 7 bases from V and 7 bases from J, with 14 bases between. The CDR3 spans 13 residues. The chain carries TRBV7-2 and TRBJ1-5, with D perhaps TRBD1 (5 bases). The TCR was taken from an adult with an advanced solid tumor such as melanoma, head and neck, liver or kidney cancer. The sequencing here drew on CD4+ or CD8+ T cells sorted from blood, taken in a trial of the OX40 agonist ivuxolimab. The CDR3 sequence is CASTPSWGQPQHF. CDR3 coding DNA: TGTGCCAGCACCCCATCTTGGGGGCAGCCCCAGCATTTT.